A single sample gave rise to the 18 T cell receptor beta chains below, sequenced in a study of CD8+CD57+ T cells in acquired aplastic anemia. Genomic DNA served as template for TCR beta VDJ and CDR3 profiling. TCRdb recomputed calls from the reads with MiXCR, one row per CDR3 protein. The repertoire holds 350,000 to 450,000 distinct CDR3 sequences, under 80% seen once, with less than 4% in the top ten. Sequenced input: sorted CD4+, CD8+, or CD8+CD57+ T cells (not recorded which) from PBMCs. These TCRs come from a human donor in good health, serving as a control.

Points on this clonotype: One end of the junction does not line up with germline, which may come from a read error. This sequence joins TRBV7-9 and TRBJ2-7; 9 positions match TRBD1. Germline CDR1 reads SEHNR; CDR2 reads FQNEAQ (reference sequence). The CDR3 loop spans 14 amino acids. In DNA, the CDR3 is TGTGCCAGCAGCCAAGAACAGGGGGCCTACGAGCAGCACTTC. Residues: CASSQEQGAYEQHF.

CDR3 region: CASSVGLAENTDTQYF. The DNA for the CDR3 is TGTGCCAGCAGCGTAGGACTAGCGGAAAACACAGATACGCAGTATTTT. This chain uses TRBV12-3 or TRBV12-4 with TRBJ2-3; 10 bases map to TRBD2. The CDR3 is made up of 16 amino acids. Trimming cost V 6 bases and J 2 bases; bases outside gene matches: 8.

The chain uses TRBV11-3 and TRBJ2-5; no firm D call. Germline values: CDR1 SGHNT, CDR2 YENEEA. The CDR3 extends over 15 amino acids. Trimming stripped 4 bases from V and 1 base from J, with 13 bases between. CDR3 in DNA: TGTGCCAGCAGCTCCACAGAAAACACCCAAGAGACCCAGTACTTC. This codes for CASSSTENTQETQYF.

Points on this clonotype: No DNA is shown, since the ends of the CDR3 on it are uncertain; the CDR3 is the one TCRdb lists. This chain links TRBV7-2 with TRBJ2-7; TRBD1 is the table's D call and was not checked against the DNA. Both ends counted, the CDR3 spans 15 residues. The V gene's germline CDR1 is SGHTA and CDR2 FQGNSA. CDR3 residues: CASSQDTYEQYFGYF.

The CDR3 DNA sequence: TGCGCCAGCGGGCAGCTCGATGGCTACACCCAGTACTTC. Amino acid sequence: CASGQLDGYTQYF. This chain joins TRBV5-1 and TRBJ2-5; D remains ambiguous. This CDR3 is 13 amino acids long. Per germline, CDR1 SGHRS and CDR2 YFSETQ. V was clipped by 7 bases and J by 8 bases, with 18 bases between them.

Details on this clonotype: In this CDR3 the conserved last residue, phenylalanine or tryptophan, is missing, so a read error is likely. The DNA is left out, because the CDR3 cannot be placed on it with certainty; the CDR3 is given as TCRdb lists it. The V gene is TRBV2, the J gene TRBJ1-1; the table calls TRBD1, which could not be checked here. The CDR3 spans 16 residues, counting both ends. CDR1 SNHLY and CDR2 FYNNEI come from the germline V gene. The CDR3 here is CASSPRDPECYTYGSG.

The chain combines TRBV7-8 with TRBJ2-7, with 9 bases matching TRBD2. The CDR3 consists of 16 residues. Germline V gene sequence: CDR1 SGHVS, CDR2 FQNEAQ. J was trimmed by 7 bases and V by 0 bases; bases with no gene match: 10. The CDR3 here is CASSLALAGRDTEQYF. The CDR3 DNA is TGTGCCAGCAGCTTAGCACTAGCGGGCAGGGATACGGAGCAGTACTTC.

The CDR3 region has the DNA TGTGCCAGCAGCCCTAGGGCGACAGATAACTGGCCGCTGTTTTTT. Its translation: CASSPRATDNWPLFF. The V call is TRBV7-2, the J call TRBJ2-2, with a weak D call TRBD1 (5 bases). The V gene lost 5 bases and the J gene lost 13 bases, with 23 bases spanning the gap. From germline, CDR1 is SGHTA and CDR2 FQGNSA. The CDR3 extends over 15 amino acids. Based on the CDR3 plus reference TRBV7-2 and TRBJ2-2, the full variable domain is GAGVSQSPSNKVTEKGKDVELRCDPISGHTALYWYRQSLGQGLEFLIYFQGNSAPDKSGLPSDRFSAERTGGSVSTLTIQRTQQEDSAVYLCASSPRATDNWPLFFGEGSRLTVL.

This clonotype was picked up a small number of times. Its ends do not fully match the called genes, so a read error is possible. This chain links TRBV10-3 with TRBJ2-3; D is unresolved. Germline CDR1 is ENHRY and CDR2 is SYGVKD. CDR3 length: 15 residues. Written as DNA, the CDR3 is TGTGCCATCAGGGAGTCGGGTCAGGTGGGGGATACGCAGTATTTT. This sequence encodes CAIRESGQVGDTQYF.

A remark on this clonotype: Its ends do not fully match the called genes, so a read error is possible. The chain couples TRBV20-1 to TRBJ2-1, with D tentatively TRBD2 (7 bases). The germline V gene encodes CDR1 DFQATT and CDR2 SNEGSKA (reference sequence). The CDR3 has 15 amino acids. CDR3 loop: CSAREGEGSYNEQFF. The DNA for the CDR3 is TGCAGTGCTAGGGAGGGGGAGGGCTCCTATAATGAGCAGTTCTTC.

Concerning this clonotype: The junction departs from germline at one end; a sequencing error may be responsible. The chain is built from TRBV7-2 and TRBJ2-7; D uncertain. Germline V CDR1 and CDR2: SGHTA, FQGNSA. This CDR3 is built from 12 residues. CDR3 DNA: TGTGCCAGCAGCTTGCAAGACGACGAGGAGTACTTC. It yields the protein CASSLQDDEEYF.

In regard to this clonotype: A junction end diverges from the germline sequence, so it may reflect a read error. This chain joins TRBV5-1 and TRBJ1-2, with D possibly being TRBD1 (5 bases). The germline gives CDR1 SGHRS, CDR2 YFSETQ. The CDR3 is 13 residues long. CDR3 in DNA: TGTGCCAGCAACGACAGTGGGGGCTATGGCTACACCTTC. Translating gives CASNDSGGYGYTF.

This clonotype was detected a few times. This sequence joins TRBV30 and TRBJ1-3, with TRBD1 as a possible D gene (5 bases). V was cut by 1 base and J by 3 bases, with 10 bases left in between. CDR1 and CDR2 from the germline V gene are GTSNPN and SVGIG (reference sequence). The CDR3 covers 14 residues. CDR3 nucleotide sequence: TGTGCCTGGAGTGGAGCGGGGGGTGGAAACACCATATATTTT. Translation gives CAWSGAGGGNTIYF.

With regard to this clonotype: At one boundary the junction diverges from the germline segment, which might be a read error. The chain is built from TRBV7-2 and TRBJ1-6; weak D call: TRBD1 (5 bases). The germline V gene has CDR1 SGHTA and CDR2 FQGNSA. The CDR3 is 14 residues long. The CDR3 spells CASSLWATADGYTF. The CDR3 nucleotides are TGTGCCAGCAGCTTATGGGCGACAGCGGATGGCTACACCTTT.

This clonotype has just one count. The chain links TRBV12-3 or TRBV12-4 to TRBJ2-7; D is perhaps TRBD1 (5 bases). Trimming stripped 3 bases from V and 4 bases from J, with 10 bases between. The CDR3 runs 13 residues. This CDR3 is CASSFDSEYEQYF. The CDR3 nucleotides are TGTGCCAGCAGTTTTGACAGCGAGTACGAGCAGTACTTC.

A note on this clonotype: This CDR3 fails to terminate in the conserved phenylalanine or tryptophan, so it likely reflects a read error. The limits of the CDR3 on the DNA are not certain, so only TCRdb's listed CDR3 is given. The gene calls are TRBV2 and TRBJ1-5. The length of the CDR3 is 14 amino acids, counting both ends. The germline V gene has CDR1 SNHLY and CDR2 FYNNEI. The CDR3 is CASRVRLTEPDTQY.

The table lists this clonotype with many counts. The genes are TRBV15 and TRBJ2-1, with a tentative D call TRBD2 (7 bases). V lost 0 bases and J 6 bases, leaving 18 bases between the germline ends. The CDR3 contains 17 residues. Looked up from germline, CDR1 is LNHNV and CDR2 is YYDKDF (reference sequence). The CDR3 spells CATSRDVPRGGSNEQFF. CDR3 coding DNA: TGTGCCACCAGCAGAGATGTCCCCAGGGGAGGGAGCAATGAGCAGTTCTTC.

This chain joins TRBV10-1 and TRBJ2-3; D assignment may be TRBD1 or TRBD2 (6 bases each). Germline V gene data show CDR1 as WNHNN and CDR2 as SYGVQD (reference sequence). The CDR3 covers 15 residues. Trimming cost V 6 bases and J 3 bases, with 16 bases left between them. The CDR3 bases are TGCGCCAGCAGGGGTAAAGGGGGGCTGACAGATACGCAGTATTTT. This encodes CASRGKGGLTDTQYF.